Each of the 23 T cell receptor beta chains below was sequenced from the same sample in a study of response to subunit inactivated influenza vaccine. From the RT-PCR reads, TCRdb called clonotypes with MiXCR, one entry per CDR3 protein. The repertoire includes hundreds of thousands of distinct CDR3 sequences, 11% of them detected once, and 9.5% to 11% sits in the top ten. These data were likewise used in another study, on T cells expressing NK-cell markers. From that paper: Synthesis of TCR beta cDNA relied on 5'RACE template switching carrying UMIs.

Sample: PBMCs from blood, taken on the day of vaccination. The receptors derive from a man over 45 who received an inactivated influenza vaccine.

This clonotype appeared a few times. The J gene is TRBJ2-5, the V gene TRBV7-9; TRBD1 agrees at 8 bases. From germline, CDR1 is SEHNR and CDR2 FQNEAQ (reference sequence). V lost 3 bases and J lost 3; bases outside the gene matches: 3. The CDR3 is 14 residues long. The CDR3 nucleotides read TGTGCCAGCAGCTTCCCGGGACAGGAAGAGACCCAGTACTTC. This encodes CASSFPGQEETQYF.

This clonotype turned up a few times. V is TRBV12-3 or TRBV12-4 and J is TRBJ2-1; TRBD2 agrees at 11 bases. The CDR3 length is 17 residues. Trimming removed 4 bases from V and 15 bases from J; junction bases left unmatched: 20. The CDR3 bases are TGTGCCAGCAGTTACCCGCAGGGCAGGATAGCGGGGGGGAAGCCGTTCTTC. This codes for CASSYPQGRIAGGKPFF.

The V gene is TRBV4-3, the J gene TRBJ2-1, with 15 bases fitting TRBD2. The V segment lost 0 bases and the J segment 6 bases; nucleotides outside the gene matches: 3. This CDR3 region has 17 residues. The V gene's germline CDR1 is LGHNA and CDR2 YSLEER. The CDR3: CASSQEGGLAGGNEQFF. The CDR3 DNA reads TGCGCCAGCAGCCAAGAAGGGGGACTAGCGGGAGGCAATGAGCAGTTCTTC.

The sample holds many counts of this clonotype. This chain uses TRBV15 with TRBJ1-1; D is possibly TRBD1 (6 bases). This CDR3 is built from 16 residues. V was pared by 0 bases and J by 3 bases, with 14 bases between. Per the germline V gene, CDR1 is LNHNV and CDR2 is YYDKDF (reference sequence). CDR3 bases: TGTGCCACCAGCAGAGAGGGGGCTTGGGTGGACACTGAAGCTTTCTTT. It is translated as CATSREGAWVDTEAFF.

This clonotype was seen a handful of times. The chain has TRBV4-2 and TRBJ1-5; D remains unclear. Trimming removed 8 bases at V and 4 bases at J, with 6 bases between. CDR1 is LGHNA and CDR2 is YNFKEQ in the germline V gene. This CDR3 is built from 11 residues. CDR3 residues: CASPKNQPQHF. DNA of the CDR3: TGTGCCAGCCCCAAGAATCAGCCCCAGCATTTT.

The chain joins TRBV6-1 to TRBJ2-7; no firm D call. The CDR3 length is 12 residues. The germline CDR1 and CDR2 sequences are MNHNS and SASEGT. V lost 7 bases to trimming and J lost 0 bases, with 7 bases between them. The CDR3 DNA reads as TGTGCCAGCACAGAGAACTCCTACGAGCAGTACTTC. Translation: CASTENSYEQYF.

This clonotype appeared a few times. This chain uses TRBV27 with TRBJ2-1; D might be TRBD2 (6 bases). The germline V gene has CDR1 MNHEY and CDR2 SMNVEV (reference sequence). V was cut by 5 bases and J by 0 bases, with 17 bases left in between. The CDR3 extends over 17 amino acids. The CDR3 loop is CASSGGGYGSSYNEQFF. CDR3 in DNA: TGTGCCAGCAGTGGTGGAGGTTACGGGAGCTCCTACAATGAGCAGTTCTTC.

The rearrangement links TRBV2 to TRBJ2-1, with TRBD2 identical over 8 bases. Germline CDR1 and CDR2: SNHLY and FYNNEI. The trim removed 1 base at V and 2 bases at J, leaving 4 bases unmatched. This CDR3 is built from 16 residues. CDR3 DNA: TGTGCCAGCAGTGAAGGGCGCGGGGGGACCTACAATGAGCAGTTCTTC. This translates into CASSEGRGGTYNEQFF.

This clonotype was recorded at least ten times. This sequence joins TRBV4-3 and TRBJ2-6; TRBD1 might be the D (6 bases). Germline CDR1 and CDR2: LGHNA and YSLEER. There are 17 residues in the CDR3. Trimming left V 0 bases short and J 4 bases short, with 13 bases between. This CDR3 is CASSQDLRGSGANVLTF. In nucleotides, the CDR3 is TGCGCCAGCAGCCAAGATTTGAGGGGGTCCGGGGCCAACGTCCTGACTTTC.

This sequence joins TRBV28 and TRBJ1-2; D is uncertain. The CDR3 sequence is 12 residues long. With 9 bases removed from V and 8 bases from J, the gap between germline ends came to 16 bases. Germline assignment: CDR1 MDHEN and CDR2 SYDVKM. DNA of the CDR3: TGTGCCAGTGGTCCCCTGGGCCGGGGCTACACCTTC. It encodes CASGPLGRGYTF.

Concerning this clonotype itself: A read error may be the cause here, since a much bigger clone is one base away. The V gene is TRBV29-1, the J gene TRBJ2-2; D is ambiguous. CDR3 length: 14 residues. CDR1 and CDR2 from the germline V gene are SQVTM and ANQGSEA. The CDR3 region has the DNA TGCAGAGTGGCAGAGACACCTAACACCGGGGAGCTGTTTTTT. Translated, it gives CRVAETPNTGELFF.

This clonotype was seen a handful of times. This sequence joins TRBV14 and TRBJ2-2; D perhaps matches TRBD2 (7 bases). Trimming removed 2 bases at V and 7 bases at J, with 14 bases between. There are 15 residues in the CDR3. The germline CDR1 and CDR2 sequences are SGHDN and FVKESK. This chain's CDR3 is CASSQYGGRNGELFF. For the CDR3, the DNA is TGTGCCAGCAGCCAATACGGGGGGCGAAACGGGGAGCTGTTTTTT.

The chain links TRBV12-3 or TRBV12-4 to TRBJ2-3, with a tentative D call TRBD1 (5 bases). The CDR3 extends over 11 amino acids. The germline V and J ends were trimmed by 6 bases and 12 bases, with 13 bases remaining between them. Here the CDR3 DNA reads TGTGCCAGCAGAAAAGCAGGGTTTCAGTATTTT. Translating it yields CASRKAGFQYF.

This clonotype has at least ten counts. V usage is TRBV5-1 and J usage is TRBJ2-1; D is possibly TRBD2 (6 bases). V dropped 0 bases and J dropped 5 bases, with 9 bases sitting between them. The CDR3 is 14 residues long. Germline loops: CDR1 SGHRS, CDR2 YFSETQ. The CDR3 DNA reads TGCGCCAGCAGCTTGGAGGGCGGGAACAATGAGCAGTTCTTC. Protein product: CASSLEGGNNEQFF.

Only a few counts were recorded for this clonotype. This rearrangement joins TRBV5-1 to TRBJ2-1; 8 positions match TRBD1. V shed 5 bases, J shed 2 bases, and the junction held 6 bases outside the gene matches. The CDR3 is 15 residues long. Germline-derived CDR1 and CDR2 are SGHRS and YFSETQ. The CDR3 is CASRKQGATYNEQFF. The CDR3 DNA is TGCGCCAGCAGGAAGCAGGGGGCAACCTACAATGAGCAGTTCTTC. The whole variable domain, remainder taken from reference TRBV5-1 and TRBJ2-1, is KAGVTQTPRYLIKTRGQQVTLSCSPISGHRSVSWYQQTPGQGLQFLFEYFSETQRNKGNFPGRFSGRQFSNSRSEMNVSTLELGDSALYLCASRKQGATYNEQFFGPGTRLTVL.

The chain employs TRBV20-1 and TRBJ2-7, with D possibly being TRBD1 (6 bases). The CDR3 has 13 residues. The V gene's germline CDR1 is DFQATT and CDR2 SNEGSKA (reference sequence). V lost 3 bases and J lost 6, with 15 bases in between. The CDR3 region has the DNA TGCAGTGCTAGTCATAGGGGGAGCGGCGAGCAGTACTTC. Translated: CSASHRGSGEQYF.

The chain couples TRBV6-2 or TRBV6-3 to TRBJ2-1; TRBD1 matches 8 bases. The CDR3 has 16 amino acids. J was trimmed by 4 bases and V by 10 bases; bases with no gene match: 15. From germline, CDR1 is MNHEY and CDR2 SVGEGT. The DNA for the CDR3 is TGTGCCACCAGCTCCCGTCCACAGGGGGGTTACAATGAGCAGTTCTTC. This codes for CATSSRPQGGYNEQFF.

J is TRBJ2-7 and V is TRBV5-1; 9 nucleotides agree with TRBD1. Looked up from germline, CDR1 is SGHRS and CDR2 is YFSETQ. The length of the CDR3 is 16 residues. With 5 bases clipped from V and 6 bases from J, the junction kept 15 bases outside the gene matches. The DNA for the CDR3 is TGCGCCAGCAGTCTTCAGACCGGGACAGGGATCGGCGAGCAGTACTTC. It yields the protein CASSLQTGTGIGEQYF.

This clonotype was picked up many times. V gene TRBV12-3 or TRBV12-4 combines with J gene TRBJ1-3; D is unresolved. The CDR3 contains 13 residues. V lost 4 bases and J 4 bases, leaving 8 bases between the germline ends. The CDR3 nucleotides are TGTGCCAGCAGTTCCGCTACCGGAAACACCATATATTTT. It translates to CASSSATGNTIYF.

J is TRBJ1-4 and V is TRBV12-3 or TRBV12-4; D is possibly TRBD1 (5 bases). The CDR3 totals 15 residues. Trimming took off 6 bases at V and 5 bases at J, with 16 bases between the two ends. Here the CDR3 reads CASRLGAARNEKLFF. Written as DNA, the CDR3 is TGTGCCAGCAGACTTGGGGCAGCTCGAAATGAAAAACTGTTTTTT.

The rearrangement joins TRBV28 to TRBJ2-2, with 8 bases fitting TRBD1. J gave up 5 bases and V 1 base, and 12 bases lay outside the gene matches. The CDR3 has 18 amino acids. Germline V gene sequence: CDR1 MDHEN, CDR2 SYDVKM. CDR3 loop: CASSLFPFGQGKTGELFF. In DNA form, the CDR3 reads TGTGCCAGCAGTTTATTCCCCTTTGGACAGGGAAAAACCGGGGAGCTGTTTTTT.

There are a few counts of this clonotype. The CDR3 protein is CASRAGQLHSYNSPLHF. In DNA form, the CDR3 reads TGTGCCAGCAGAGCCGGACAGCTCCACTCCTATAATTCACCCCTCCACTTT. V is TRBV12-3 or TRBV12-4 and J is TRBJ1-6; weak D call: TRBD1 (6 bases). V gave up 6 bases and J gave up 0 bases, with 15 bases separating them. CDR3 length equals 17 residues.

The rearrangement uses TRBV5-1 and TRBJ2-3; TRBD1 matches 8 bases. The V gene end was trimmed by 4 bases and the J gene end by 2 bases; junction bases not matched to a gene: 6. The V gene's germline CDR1 is SGHRS and CDR2 YFSETQ. The CDR3 loop spans 15 amino acids. Here the CDR3 reads CASSRTGMITDTQYF. In nucleotides, the CDR3 is TGCGCCAGCAGCAGGACAGGGATGATCACAGATACGCAGTATTTT.